The sequence of this T cell receptor (beta chain) was determined in a study of T cells in Graves' hyperthyroidism and ophthalmopathy. CDR1 is SGDLS and CDR2 is YYNGEE in the germline V gene. The CDR3 extends over 14 amino acids. V lost 0 bases and J lost 6, with 12 bases in between. RNA transcripts yielded amplified TCR beta CDR3 regions. Carried out on the TCR CDR3, a first-round RT-PCR used the HTBI primer set. TCRdb itself ran the multiplex PCR reads through MiXCR, one entry per CDR3 protein. The sample holds roughly 700,000 distinct CDR3 sequences; 12% to 15% are singletons and the top ten take about 9.4%.

The specimen was blood. The TCR was taken from a woman aged 18-29 years with Graves' hyperthyroidism. V and J are TRBV9 and TRBJ1-2, with D possibly matching TRBD1 (6 bases). The CDR3 bases are TGTGCCAGCAGCGTAGTGGGACATAGTGATGGCTACACCTTC. Its protein is CASSVVGHSDGYTF.